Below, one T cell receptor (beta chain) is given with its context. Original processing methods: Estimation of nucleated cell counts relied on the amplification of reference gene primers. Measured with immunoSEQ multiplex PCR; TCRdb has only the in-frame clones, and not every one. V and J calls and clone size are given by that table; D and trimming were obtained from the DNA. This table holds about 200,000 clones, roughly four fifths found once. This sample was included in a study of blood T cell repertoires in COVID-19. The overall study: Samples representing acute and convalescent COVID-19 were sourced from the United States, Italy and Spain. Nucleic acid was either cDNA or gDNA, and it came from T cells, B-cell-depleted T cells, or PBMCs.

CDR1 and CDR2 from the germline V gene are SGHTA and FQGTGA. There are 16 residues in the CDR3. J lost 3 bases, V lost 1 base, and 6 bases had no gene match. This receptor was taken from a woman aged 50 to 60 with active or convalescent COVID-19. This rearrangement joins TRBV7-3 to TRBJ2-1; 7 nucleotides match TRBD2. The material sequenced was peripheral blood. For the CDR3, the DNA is TGTGCCAGCAGCTTAAGGGCGGGAGTAGGCTACAATGAGCAGTTCTTC. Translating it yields CASSLRAGVGYNEQFF.